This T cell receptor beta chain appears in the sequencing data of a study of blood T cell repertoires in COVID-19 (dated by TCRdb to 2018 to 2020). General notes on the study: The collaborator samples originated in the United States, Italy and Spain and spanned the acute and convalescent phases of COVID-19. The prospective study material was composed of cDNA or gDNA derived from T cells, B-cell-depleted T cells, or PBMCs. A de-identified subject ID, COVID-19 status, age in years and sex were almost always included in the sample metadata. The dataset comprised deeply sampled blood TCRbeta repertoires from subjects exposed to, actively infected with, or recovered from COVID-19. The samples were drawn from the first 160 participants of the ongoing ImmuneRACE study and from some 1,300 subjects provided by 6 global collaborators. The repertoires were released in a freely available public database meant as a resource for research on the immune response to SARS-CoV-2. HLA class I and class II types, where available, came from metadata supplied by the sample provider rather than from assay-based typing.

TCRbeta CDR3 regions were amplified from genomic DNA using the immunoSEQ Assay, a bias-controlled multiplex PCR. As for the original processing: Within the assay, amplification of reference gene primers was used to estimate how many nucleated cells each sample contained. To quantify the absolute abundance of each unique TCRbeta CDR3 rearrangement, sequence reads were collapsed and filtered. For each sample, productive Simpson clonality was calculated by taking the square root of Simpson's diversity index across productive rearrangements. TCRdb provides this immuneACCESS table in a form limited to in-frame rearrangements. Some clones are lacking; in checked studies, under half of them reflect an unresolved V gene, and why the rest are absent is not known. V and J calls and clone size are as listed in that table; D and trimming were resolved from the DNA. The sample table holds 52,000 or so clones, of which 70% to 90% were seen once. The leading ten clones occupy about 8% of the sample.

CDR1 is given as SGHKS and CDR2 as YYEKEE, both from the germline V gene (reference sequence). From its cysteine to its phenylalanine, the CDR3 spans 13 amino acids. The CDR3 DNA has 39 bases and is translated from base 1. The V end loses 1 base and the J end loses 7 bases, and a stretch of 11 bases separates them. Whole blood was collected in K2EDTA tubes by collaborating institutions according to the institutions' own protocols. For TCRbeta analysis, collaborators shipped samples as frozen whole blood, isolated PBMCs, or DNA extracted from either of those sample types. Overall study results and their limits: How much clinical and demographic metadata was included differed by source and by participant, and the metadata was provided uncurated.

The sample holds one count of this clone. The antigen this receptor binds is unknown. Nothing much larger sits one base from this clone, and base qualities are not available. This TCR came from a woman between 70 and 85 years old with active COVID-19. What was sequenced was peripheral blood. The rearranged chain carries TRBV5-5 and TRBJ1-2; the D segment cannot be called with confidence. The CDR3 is CASSLLSGPGYTF. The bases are TGTGCCAGCAGCTTGCTTTCTGGGCCTGGCTACACCTTC.